The entry below gives a single TCR beta chain sequence along with its context. Primers for the PCR totalled 60 Vbeta and 13 Jbeta. Assay: immunoSEQ multiplex PCR; the TCRdb copy retains only in-frame clones and omits some. The repertoire consists of approximately 120,000 clones, with about 81% occurring once and the leading ten covering 0.9% to 1.2%. These data are taken from a study of cytomegalovirus exposure and HLA in healthy donors. With V trimmed by 4 bases and J by 6 bases, 3 bases remained unmatched. The CDR3 sequence is 14 residues long. Germline V gene lookup returns CDR1 SEHNR and CDR2 FQNEAQ (reference sequence).

The clonotype was recovered from a woman aged 25 to 45 in good health and CMV-seronegative. The sample comprised PBMCs. This rearrangement joins TRBV7-9 to TRBJ2-1, with 10 bases aligning to TRBD1. The CDR3 reads CASSSRTGGNEQFF. In DNA, the CDR3 is TGTGCCAGCAGCTCACGGACAGGGGGCAATGAGCAGTTCTTC.